This entry lists 25 T cell receptor beta chains sequenced from one sample in a study of OX40 agonist ivuxolimab in advanced cancers. Sequenced by immunoSEQ multiplex PCR; TCRdb stores in-frame clones only, minus some. Of roughly 60,000 clones listed, less than 95% are singletons. The sample consisted of CD4+ or CD8+ T cells sorted from blood, taken in a trial of the OX40 agonist ivuxolimab. These TCRs come from an adult with an advanced solid tumor such as melanoma, head and neck, liver or kidney cancer.

The rearrangement uses TRBV10-3 and TRBJ2-4; D remains ambiguous. V was cut by 0 bases and J by 0 bases, with 6 bases left in between. Germline V gene lookup returns CDR1 ENHRY and CDR2 SYGVKD. The CDR3 contains 15 residues. CDR3 sequence (DNA): TGTGCCATCAGTGAGTCCGCAGTAGCCAAAAACATTCAGTACTTC. It specifies CAISESAVAKNIQYF.

This chain uses TRBV11-3 with TRBJ2-7; TRBD1 agrees at 7 bases. Germline CDR1 SGHNT, CDR2 YENEEA. CDR3 length: 17 residues. The V segment lost 2 bases and the J segment 3 bases; nucleotides outside the gene matches: 13. The CDR3 sequence is CASSLSIGTDSNYEQYF. The CDR3 DNA is TGTGCCAGCAGCTTAAGTATAGGGACAGACAGTAACTACGAGCAGTACTTC. The whole variable domain, remainder taken from reference TRBV11-3 and TRBJ2-7, is EAGVVQSPRYKIIEKKQPVAFWCNPISGHNTLYWYLQNLGQGPELLIRYENEEAVDDSQLPKDRFSAERLKGVDSTLKIQPAELGDSAVYLCASSLSIGTDSNYEQYFGPGTRLTVT.

V is TRBV5-1 and J is TRBJ1-5; no firm D call. CDR1 is SGHRS and CDR2 is YFSETQ in the germline V gene. The CDR3 is 14 residues long. The V and J ends lost 4 bases and 6 bases respectively, with 14 bases between them. The CDR3 sequence: CASSLEGSGQPQHF. The CDR3 bases are TGCGCCAGCAGCCTAGAAGGGTCGGGTCAGCCCCAGCATTTT.

Regarding this clone: An end of the junction differs from the germline gene, which may be a read error. The chain joins TRBV5-4 to TRBJ1-4, with D tentatively TRBD1 (5 bases). CDR1 SGHNT and CDR2 YYREEE come from the germline V gene (reference sequence). The CDR3 is 14 residues long. The CDR3 sequence is CAGSHGGANEKLFF. The CDR3 nucleotides are TGTGCCGGCAGCCACGGGGGGGCTAATGAAAAACTGTTTTTT.

The chain joins TRBV27 to TRBJ2-5; 7 bases fit TRBD2. V was clipped by 0 bases and J by 0 bases; unmatched bases: 7. This CDR3 has 17 amino acids. From germline, CDR1 is MNHEY and CDR2 SMNVEV (reference sequence). CDR3 coding DNA: TGTGCCAGCAGTTTATCCAAGCGGGGAGGGGACCAAGAGACCCAGTACTTC. It is translated as CASSLSKRGGDQETQYF.

The chain is built from TRBV7-7 and TRBJ2-5; 11 nucleotides agree with TRBD1. CDR1 SSHAT and CDR2 FNYEAQ come from the germline V gene (reference sequence). The CDR3 consists of 14 residues. V lost 5 bases to trimming and J lost 5 bases; unmatched junction nucleotides: 4. CDR3 in DNA: TGTGCCAGCAGCAGGACAGGGGGCCGGGAGACCCAGTACTTC. As protein: CASSRTGGRETQYF.

V and J are TRBV10-2 and TRBJ2-3; no clear D. Trimming removed 3 bases at V and 2 bases at J, with 6 bases between. The CDR3 contains 13 residues. Germline CDR1 and CDR2: WSHSY and SAAADI. Written as DNA, the CDR3 is TGCGCCAGCAGTGATCCCCCCACAGATACGCAGTATTTT. Protein sequence: CASSDPPTDTQYF.

Only one count was recorded for this clone. This sequence joins TRBV27 and TRBJ2-6; D unclear. Germline V gene data show CDR1 as MNHEY and CDR2 as SMNVEV (reference sequence). This CDR3 is built from 16 residues. The V end lost 1 base, the J end lost 2 bases, and 9 bases lay between the germline ends. CDR3 in amino acids: CASSLYEQTGANVLTF. Here the CDR3 DNA reads TGTGCCAGCAGTTTATATGAACAAACTGGGGCCAACGTCCTGACTTTC.

This clone came up a few times. The V gene is TRBV2, the J gene TRBJ1-1; D remains ambiguous. The CDR3 is made up of 13 amino acids. Germline values: CDR1 SNHLY, CDR2 FYNNEI. V was cut by 3 bases and J by 1 base, with 6 bases left in between. CDR3 in DNA: TGTGCCAGCAGTGAGGAAAGGAACACTGAAGCTTTCTTT. Amino acid sequence: CASSEERNTEAFF.

This clone was seen more than once but under ten times. The chain links TRBV30 to TRBJ1-1; D is unresolved. The CDR3 consists of 11 residues. V was trimmed by 5 bases and J by 5 bases, leaving 9 bases between them. CDR1 and CDR2 from the germline V gene are GTSNPN and SVGIG (reference sequence). CDR3 DNA sequence: TGTGCCTGGTCCAGGAGTACTGAAGCTTTCTTT. As protein: CAWSRSTEAFF.

This chain connects TRBV18 to TRBJ2-7; 7 bases line up with TRBD1. The V gene's germline CDR1 is KGHSH and CDR2 LQKENI. The CDR3 covers 13 residues. The trim removed 3 bases at V and 5 bases at J, leaving 4 bases unmatched. Here the CDR3 reads CASSPSTGNEQYF. The CDR3 DNA sequence: TGTGCCAGCTCACCCTCGACAGGGAACGAGCAGTACTTC.

J is TRBJ1-2 and V is TRBV19, with D tentatively TRBD1 (5 bases). The CDR3 sequence is 14 residues long. Germline CDR1 reads LNHDA; CDR2 reads SQIVND (reference sequence). V was trimmed by 3 bases and J by 0 bases, leaving 8 bases between them. The CDR3 nucleotides are TGTGCCAGTAGTATGGGGGAAGCTAACTATGGCTACACCTTC. Its translation is CASSMGEANYGYTF.

This clone has only one observation. The CDR3 nucleotides are TGTGCCAGCAGCTGGGGCGGGACTAGCGGCTCGAACACCGGGGAGCTGTTTTTT. Protein sequence: CASSWGGTSGSNTGELFF. The V and J genes are TRBV5-4 and TRBJ2-2; TRBD2 matches 11 bases. V shed 3 bases and J 0 bases; nucleotides not matched to a gene: 7. The CDR3 runs to 18 residues. CDR1 SGHNT and CDR2 YYREEE come from the germline V gene (reference sequence).

The V and J genes are TRBV2 and TRBJ1-2; no clear D. CDR3 length: 13 residues. The germline V gene has CDR1 SNHLY and CDR2 FYNNEI. V was shortened by 5 bases and J by 0 bases, with 7 bases between the two germline ends. The DNA of the CDR3 is TGTGCCAGCAGTAGGGAAGCTAACTATGGCTACACCTTC. Translation gives CASSREANYGYTF.

V is TRBV10-2 and J is TRBJ2-3; tentative D call: TRBD2 (6 bases). Germline values: CDR1 WSHSY, CDR2 SAAADI. This CDR3 region has 14 residues. Trimming pared 2 bases from V and 4 bases from J, leaving 10 bases between. CDR3 amino acids: CASSEGRRADTQYF. The CDR3 nucleotides read TGCGCCAGCAGTGAGGGGAGGAGAGCAGATACGCAGTATTTT.

This chain uses TRBV7-2 with TRBJ2-3, with D hard to call. The CDR3 totals 13 residues. Germline V CDR1 and CDR2: SGHTA, FQGNSA. V lost 3 bases and J lost 6, with 10 bases in between. In DNA form, the CDR3 reads TGTGCCAGCAGCTTTGCTTTCGGGGATACGCAGTATTTT. It encodes CASSFAFGDTQYF. Complete variable domain (other parts from reference TRBV7-2 and TRBJ2-3): GAGVSQSPSNKVTEKGKDVELRCDPISGHTALYWYRQSLGQGLEFLIYFQGNSAPDKSGLPSDRFSAERTGGSVSTLTIQRTQQEDSAVYLCASSFAFGDTQYFGPGTRLTVL.

The chain carries TRBV6-6 and TRBJ1-1, with 10 bases aligning to TRBD1. The CDR3 has 15 residues. From germline, CDR1 is MNHNY and CDR2 SVGAGI (reference sequence). After removal of 5 bases from V and 3 bases from J, the junction contained 6 bases not matched to a gene. The CDR3 region is CASSHRTGGDTEAFF. The CDR3 DNA reads TGTGCCAGCAGTCACAGGACAGGGGGAGACACTGAAGCTTTCTTT.

This rearrangement joins TRBV11-3 to TRBJ2-1; tentative D call: TRBD2 (6 bases). Germline lookup yields CDR1 SGHNT and CDR2 YENEEA. CDR3 length equals 14 residues. V shed 1 base and J shed 8 bases, with 12 bases lying between them. This chain's CDR3 is CASSLVAGSHEQFF. The CDR3, as DNA: TGTGCCAGCAGCTTAGTTGCGGGGTCCCATGAGCAGTTCTTC.

This sequence joins TRBV10-1 and TRBJ2-7; 8 nucleotides agree with TRBD2. The V gene's germline CDR1 is WNHNN and CDR2 SYGVQD (reference sequence). This CDR3 contains 15 residues. V was pared by 0 bases and J by 3 bases, with 4 bases of the junction left unmatched. The CDR3 sequence is CASSESSGMNYEQYF. The CDR3 bases are TGCGCCAGCAGTGAGTCTAGCGGGATGAACTACGAGCAGTACTTC.

This clone was observed once. The chain uses TRBV9 and TRBJ1-5, with D unclear. The CDR3 loop spans 14 amino acids. The V end was cut by 4 bases, the J end by 4 bases, with 12 bases between. CDR1 and CDR2 (germline): SGDLS, YYNGEE. The CDR3 DNA reads as TGTGCCAGCAGCCCCGGGGTGGCGAATCAGCCCCAGCATTTT. Its protein product is CASSPGVANQPQHF.

J is TRBJ1-2 and V is TRBV28, with 8 bases identical to TRBD1. In germline, CDR1 is MDHEN, CDR2 SYDVKM. V was pared by 1 base and J by 5 bases, with 9 bases of the junction left unmatched. The CDR3 has 16 amino acids. As DNA, the CDR3 is TGTGCCAGCAGTTTATTTACGGGTCAGGGGGCATATGGCTACACCTTC. It encodes CASSLFTGQGAYGYTF.

The rearrangement joins TRBV11-2 to TRBJ2-1; D could derive from TRBD1 or TRBD2 (5 bases each). Germline V CDR1 and CDR2: SGHAT, FQNNGV. The CDR3 has 15 amino acids. V gave up 0 bases and J gave up 8 bases, with 14 bases separating them. CDR3 coding DNA: TGTGCCAGCAGCTTAGAAATACTAGTGGGGGATGAGCAGTTCTTC. Protein: CASSLEILVGDEQFF.

The chain recombines TRBV30 with TRBJ2-2; tentatively, D is TRBD2 (7 bases). V was cut by 5 bases and J by 7 bases, with 17 bases left in between. The CDR3 has 14 amino acids. Germline lookup yields CDR1 GTSNPN and CDR2 SVGIG (reference sequence). The CDR3 region has the DNA TGTGCCTGGGGTAGGGGGGGATCCCTCGGGGAGCTGTTTTTT. Protein sequence: CAWGRGGSLGELFF.

A few counts support this clone. The chain has TRBV9 and TRBJ2-1; no clear D. Trimming left V 4 bases short and J 10 bases short, with 12 bases between. This CDR3 is built from 12 residues. CDR1 and CDR2 from the germline V gene are SGDLS and YYNGEE. The chain's CDR3 is CASSPYGKEQFF. Written as DNA, the CDR3 is TGTGCCAGCAGCCCCTATGGCAAGGAGCAGTTCTTC.

This clone was recorded once. This chain links TRBV19 with TRBJ2-6, with a possible D match to TRBD1 (6 bases). The CDR3 is 15 residues long. Germline lookup yields CDR1 LNHDA and CDR2 SQIVND (reference sequence). V was pared by 5 bases and J by 2 bases, with 10 bases between. This CDR3 reads CASSSQGPGANVLTF. In nucleotides, the CDR3 is TGTGCCAGTAGTTCACAGGGACCTGGGGCCAACGTCCTGACTTTC.